The 30 T cell receptor beta chains listed next were all sequenced from one sample in a study of T cells in localized non-small cell lung cancer. Assay: immunoSEQ multiplex PCR; the TCRdb copy retains only in-frame clones and omits some. The table shows fewer than 90,000 clones, with over 70% occurring only once. The source was PBMCs, collected before any cancer treatment. Source of these receptors: a man between 35 and 75 years old with stage II squamous cell lung carcinoma.

In this sample, this clone turned up a few times. One end of the junction fails to match germline, which may point to a read error. This chain connects TRBV7-7 to TRBJ2-7; TRBD1 agrees at 10 bases. The germline V gene has CDR1 SSHAT and CDR2 FNYEAQ (reference sequence). The CDR3 has 14 residues. CDR3 nucleotides: TGTGCTAGCAGCCCTTGGGACAGGGGCTACGAGCAGTACTTC. Translating it yields CASSPWDRGYEQYF.

The genes are TRBV23-1 and TRBJ1-2; no definite D call. TRBV23-1 is placed among ORFs of uncertain function. This CDR3 contains 15 residues. V lost 3 bases and J lost 2, with 13 bases in between. The CDR3 nucleotides are TGCGCCAGCAGTCAGCCGGGATCCAGGAACTATGGCTACACCTTC. Translation gives CASSQPGSRNYGYTF.

The chain joins TRBV6-4 to TRBJ2-7, with no clear D. The CDR3 length is 12 residues. Trimming cost V 6 bases and J 6 bases, with 12 bases left between them. CDR1 is MRHNA and CDR2 is SNTAGT in the germline V gene. This chain's CDR3 is CASSLSLGEQYF. CDR3 in DNA: TGTGCCAGCAGCTTATCTCTCGGCGAGCAGTACTTC.

The V gene is TRBV19, the J gene TRBJ1-6; 9 nucleotides match TRBD1. Germline-derived CDR1 and CDR2 are LNHDA and SQIVND (reference sequence). With V trimmed by 9 bases and J by 10 bases, 7 bases remained unmatched. The CDR3 totals 13 residues. The CDR3 DNA is TGTGCCAGCACAAAACAGGGGGCGTCACCCCTCCACTTT. Translated, it gives CASTKQGASPLHF.

This chain joins TRBV30 and TRBJ2-5; the D is unclear. V was pared by 2 bases and J by 5 bases, with 6 bases between. Germline values: CDR1 GTSNPN, CDR2 SVGIG (reference sequence). The CDR3 extends over 11 amino acids. In nucleotides, the CDR3 is TGTGCCTGGAGTATTCAGGAGACCCAGTACTTC. This gives the protein CAWSIQETQYF.

This chain joins TRBV27 and TRBJ2-7, with 9 bases lining up with TRBD1. Trimming cost V 4 bases and J 1 base; bases outside gene matches: 8. From germline, CDR1 is MNHEY and CDR2 SMNVEV (reference sequence). The CDR3 runs to 16 residues. This chain's CDR3 is CASSSHGQGKSYEQYF. The CDR3 coding sequence is TGTGCCAGCAGTTCCCACGGACAGGGGAAATCCTACGAGCAGTACTTC.

This clone was observed a single time. Here the CDR3 reads CASSSPRDGYTF. The CDR3 region has the DNA TGTGCCAGCAGTTCCCCTCGGGATGGCTACACCTTC. The chain is built from TRBV6-5 and TRBJ1-2; D unclear. V was pared by 4 bases and J by 6 bases, with 9 bases between. This CDR3 has 12 amino acids. Per germline, CDR1 MNHEY and CDR2 SVGAGI.

V is TRBV28 and J is TRBJ2-7, with D unresolved. V lost 5 bases, J lost 2 bases, and 4 bases lay in between. CDR3 size: 11 residues. CDR1 and CDR2 from the germline V gene are MDHEN and SYDVKM. The CDR3 DNA follows: TGTGCCAGCAGTACAGCCTACGAGCAGTACTTC. Amino acid sequence: CASSTAYEQYF. Full variable domain (remainder filled in from reference TRBV28 and TRBJ2-7): DVKVTQSSRYLVKRTGEKVFLECVQDMDHENMFWYRQDPGLGLRLIYFSYDVKMKEKGDIPEGYSVSREKKERFSLILESASTNQTSMYLCASSTAYEQYFGPGTRLTVT.

V usage is TRBV6-5 and J usage is TRBJ1-5, with a tentative D call TRBD1 (6 bases). Trimming took off 1 base at V and 4 bases at J, with 11 bases between the two ends. CDR3 length equals 15 residues. Per the germline V gene, CDR1 is MNHEY and CDR2 is SVGAGI. The CDR3 region has the DNA TGTGCCAGCAGTTACTTAACAGGGCAAAATCAGCCCCAGCATTTT. Its protein product is CASSYLTGQNQPQHF.

V gene TRBV18 combines with J gene TRBJ2-6, with 7 bases identical to TRBD1. The V segment lost 5 bases and the J segment 4 bases; nucleotides outside the gene matches: 8. Germline V gives CDR1 KGHSH, CDR2 LQKENI. The CDR3 loop spans 16 amino acids. As DNA, the CDR3 is TGTGCCAGCTCAACGACAGGGCCGAGGGGGGCCAACGTCCTGACTTTC. Protein sequence: CASSTTGPRGANVLTF.

This clone was counted only a few times. The V and J genes are TRBV6-1 and TRBJ1-5, with D possibly being TRBD1 (5 bases). Per germline, CDR1 MNHNS and CDR2 SASEGT. The CDR3 is 15 amino acids. V was cut by 9 bases and J by 0 bases, with 15 bases left in between. The CDR3: CASAGQGNSNQPQHF. DNA of the CDR3: TGTGCCAGTGCTGGGCAGGGCAATAGCAATCAGCCCCAGCATTTT.

This clone came up many times. V gene TRBV10-3 combines with J gene TRBJ1-6, with a possible D match to TRBD1 (5 bases). This CDR3 region has 17 residues. Germline CDR1 reads ENHRY; CDR2 reads SYGVKD. V dropped 6 bases and J dropped 10 bases, with 25 bases sitting between them. The CDR3 protein is CAISPRQRTVGGSPLHF. CDR3 in DNA: TGTGCCATCAGCCCTCGACAGCGCACCGTTGGGGGGTCACCCCTCCACTTT.

A few counts support this clone. The rearrangement joins TRBV9 to TRBJ1-1; perhaps TRBD1 as D (5 bases). Trimming stripped 0 bases from V and 3 bases from J, with 12 bases between. This CDR3 region has 15 residues. Looked up from germline, CDR1 is SGDLS and CDR2 is YYNGEE. The CDR3 DNA sequence: TGTGCCAGCAGCGTAGTAGCCAGGGCGGACACTGAAGCTTTCTTT. Amino acids: CASSVVARADTEAFF.

This chain connects TRBV12-5 to TRBJ1-1, with D possibly TRBD1 on 6 matching bases. Trimming left V 2 bases short and J 4 bases short, with 23 bases between. Germline loops: CDR1 LGHNT, CDR2 FRNRAP. The CDR3 loop spans 18 amino acids. For the CDR3, the DNA is TGTGCTAGTGGTTTGAGAGGACAGAAGAAGGTTTGGGGCACTGAAGCTTTCTTT. Its translation is CASGLRGQKKVWGTEAFF.

This clone was picked up many times. In DNA, the CDR3 is TGTGCCAGCAGCGGGACTGACAGGGCTGCTTTCTATGGCTACACCTTC. It encodes CASSGTDRAAFYGYTF. V usage is TRBV9 and J usage is TRBJ1-2; 7 bases line up with TRBD1. J lost 4 bases, V lost 3 bases, and 12 bases had no gene match. This CDR3 is 16 amino acids long. Germline lookup yields CDR1 SGDLS and CDR2 YYNGEE. Variable domain in full (rest from reference TRBV9 and TRBJ1-2): DSGVTQTPKHLITATGQRVTLRCSPRSGDLSVYWYQQSLDQGLQFLIQYYNGEERAKGNILERFSAQQFPDLHSELNLSSLELGDSALYFCASSGTDRAAFYGYTFGSGTRLTVV.

This sequence joins TRBV5-4 and TRBJ2-2; 9 nucleotides match TRBD1. The V segment lost 4 bases and the J segment 6 bases; nucleotides outside the gene matches: 4. This CDR3 is 14 amino acids long. Germline V gene sequence: CDR1 SGHNT, CDR2 YYREEE (reference sequence). The CDR3 DNA reads TGTGCCAGCAGCACAAACAGGGGGCCCGGGGAGCTGTTTTTT. This gives the protein CASSTNRGPGELFF.

V gene TRBV4-2 combines with J gene TRBJ2-7; D unclear. The CDR3 is made up of 14 amino acids. The V gene lost 0 bases and the J gene lost 0 bases, with 6 bases spanning the gap. Germline CDR1 reads LGHNA; CDR2 reads YNFKEQ. CDR3 region: CASSQEMDSYEQYF. CDR3 DNA sequence: TGTGCCAGCAGCCAAGAAATGGACTCCTACGAGCAGTACTTC.

This clone showed up just once. This sequence joins TRBV5-1 and TRBJ2-7; D may be TRBD1 (6 bases). V was clipped by 4 bases and J by 5 bases, with 19 bases between them. Per the germline V gene, CDR1 is SGHRS and CDR2 is YFSETQ. This CDR3 spans 15 amino acids. CDR3 in amino acids: CASSRWTEGVDEQYF. DNA for the CDR3: TGCGCCAGCAGCCGTTGGACAGAGGGAGTCGACGAGCAGTACTTC.

This chain connects TRBV19 to TRBJ2-5; a possible D gene is TRBD1 (6 bases). Germline V gene sequence: CDR1 LNHDA, CDR2 SQIVND (reference sequence). The CDR3 loop spans 14 amino acids. The V end was cut by 5 bases, the J end by 0 bases, with 10 bases between. The CDR3 coding sequence is TGTGCCAGTAGTTCAGGGGTGAACCAAGAGACCCAGTACTTC. It translates to CASSSGVNQETQYF.

This rearrangement joins TRBV7-9 to TRBJ2-1, with no clear D. The CDR3 length is 12 residues. CDR1 and CDR2 from the germline V gene are SEHNR and FQNEAQ (reference sequence). V lost 3 bases and J 6 bases, leaving 6 bases between the germline ends. The CDR3 DNA reads as TGTGCCAGCAGCTTCACCTTCAATGAGCAGTTCTTC. Residues: CASSFTFNEQFF. The full variable domain, in which reference TRBV7-9 and TRBJ2-1 provide the parts outside the CDR3, is DTGVSQNPRHKITKRGQNVTFRCDPISEHNRLYWYRQTLGQGPEFLTYFQNEAQLEKSRLLSDRFSAERPKGSFSTLEIQRTEQGDSAMYLCASSFTFNEQFFGPGTRLTVL.

This chain uses TRBV10-2 with TRBJ1-1; 9 bases map to TRBD1. The CDR3 length is 15 residues. Per the germline V gene, CDR1 is WSHSY and CDR2 is SAAADI. V was clipped by 5 bases and J by 3 bases; unmatched bases: 7. The CDR3 spells CASSNPTGGYTEAFF. The CDR3 bases are TGCGCCAGCAGTAATCCGACAGGGGGTTACACTGAAGCTTTCTTT.

The chain recombines TRBV28 with TRBJ1-1; 7 bases match TRBD1. The length of the CDR3 is 15 residues. Unmatched junction bases numbered 8, after V lost 7 bases and J lost 0 bases. Germline V lookup: CDR1 MDHEN, CDR2 SYDVKM. CDR3 sequence (DNA): TGTGCCAGCACCCCGGGGACAGCCATGAACACTGAAGCTTTCTTT. This codes for CASTPGTAMNTEAFF.

V gene TRBV20-1 combines with J gene TRBJ2-3; TRBD1 might be the D (6 bases). The CDR3 contains 11 residues. Trimming took off 6 bases at V and 4 bases at J, with 8 bases between the two ends. CDR1 is DFQATT, CDR2 SNEGSKA, per germline (reference sequence). CDR3: CSAHRADTQYF. The CDR3 DNA sequence: TGCAGTGCCCACAGGGCAGATACGCAGTATTTT.

This chain links TRBV5-4 with TRBJ1-3; possibly TRBD1 for D (6 bases). Germline CDR1 reads SGHNT; CDR2 reads YYREEE (reference sequence). The CDR3 consists of 14 residues. V was shortened by 4 bases and J by 3 bases, with 11 bases between the two germline ends. The DNA for the CDR3 is TGTGCCAGCAGCCGAGGGGGGTTTGGAAACACCATATATTTT. Protein sequence: CASSRGGFGNTIYF. The full variable domain, its missing parts supplied by reference TRBV5-4 and TRBJ1-3, is ETGVTQSPTHLIKTRGQQVTLRCSSQSGHNTVSWYQQALGQGPQFIFQYYREEENGRGNFPPRFSGLQFPNYSSELNVNALELDDSALYLCASSRGGFGNTIYFGEGSWLTVV.

This chain joins TRBV11-2 and TRBJ2-3; no firm D call. The CDR3 extends over 14 amino acids. Germline V lookup: CDR1 SGHAT, CDR2 FQNNGV. Trimming shortened V by 6 bases and J by 8 bases, and 18 bases separated the two germline ends. The CDR3 spells CASSWVTHSTTQYF. The DNA for the CDR3 is TGTGCCAGCAGTTGGGTTACCCACTCGACTACGCAGTATTTT. The full variable domain, its missing parts supplied by reference TRBV11-2 and TRBJ2-3, is EAGVAQSPRYKIIEKRQSVAFWCNPISGHATLYWYQQILGQGPKLLIQFQNNGVVDDSQLPKDRFSAERLKGVDSTLKIQPAKLEDSAVYLCASSWVTHSTTQYFGPGTRLTVL.

For this clone: Its ends do not fully match the called genes, so a read error is possible. V usage is TRBV25-1 and J usage is TRBJ2-7; 7 bases agree with TRBD2. The CDR3 is made up of 14 amino acids. Germline CDR1 reads MGHDK; CDR2 reads SYGVNS. As DNA, the CDR3 is TGTGCCAGCAGTGGACCCTCGGCGGGAGTCCCCCCCCGATTC. It codes for CASSGPSAGVPPRF.

This chain uses TRBV7-6 with TRBJ2-5, with D tentatively TRBD2 (5 bases). The CDR3 consists of 12 residues. The ends were cut back, 6 bases at V and 4 bases at J, with 9 bases in the middle. The V gene's germline CDR1 is SGHVS and CDR2 FNYEAQ. This CDR3 is CASSTGVETQYF. Written as DNA, the CDR3 is TGTGCCAGCAGTACCGGGGTAGAGACCCAGTACTTC.

V usage is TRBV2 and J usage is TRBJ2-1; 8 bases map to TRBD2. This CDR3 comprises 19 residues. The germline V gene encodes CDR1 SNHLY and CDR2 FYNNEI. The V gene end was trimmed by 3 bases and the J gene end by 4 bases; junction bases not matched to a gene: 17. The CDR3 DNA reads as TGTGCCAGCAGTGATAGGCCTCGTGTCAGAGCGGGAGATTACAATGAGCAGTTCTTC. Translated: CASSDRPRVRAGDYNEQFF. The whole variable domain, remainder taken from reference TRBV2 and TRBJ2-1, is EPEVTQTPSHQVTQMGQEVILRCVPISNHLYFYWYRQILGQKVEFLVSFYNNEISEKSEIFDDQFSVERPDGSNFTLKIRSTKLEDSAMYFCASSDRPRVRAGDYNEQFFGPGTRLTVL.

The CDR3 DNA is TGCGCCAGCAGCTTGCCCGGGTCCACCGGGGAGCTGTTTTTT. Residues: CASSLPGSTGELFF. The J gene is TRBJ2-2, the V gene TRBV5-1, with D unclear. The germline V gene encodes CDR1 SGHRS and CDR2 YFSETQ. The CDR3 is 14 residues long. Trimming took 1 base from V and 4 from J, leaving 8 bases between them.

The chain employs TRBV30 and TRBJ1-1, with D possibly matching TRBD1 (6 bases). Between the trimmed V and J ends, which lost 4 bases and 1 base, there was a span of 16 bases. The CDR3 totals 15 residues. Germline CDR1 reads GTSNPN; CDR2 reads SVGIG (reference sequence). CDR3 sequence reads: CAWIRPLTGNTEAFF. CDR3 DNA: TGTGCCTGGATTCGACCCCTGACAGGGAACACTGAAGCTTTCTTT.